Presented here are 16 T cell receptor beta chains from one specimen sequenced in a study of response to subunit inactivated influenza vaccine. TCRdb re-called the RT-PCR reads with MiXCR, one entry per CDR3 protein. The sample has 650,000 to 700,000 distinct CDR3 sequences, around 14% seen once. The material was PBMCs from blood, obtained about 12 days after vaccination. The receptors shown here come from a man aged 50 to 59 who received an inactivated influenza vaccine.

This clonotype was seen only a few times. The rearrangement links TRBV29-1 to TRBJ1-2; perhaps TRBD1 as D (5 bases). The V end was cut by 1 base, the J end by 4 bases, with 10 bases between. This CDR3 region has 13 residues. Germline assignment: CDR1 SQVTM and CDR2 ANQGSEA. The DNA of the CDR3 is TGCAGCGTTGAAGTAGCAGGGAGCTATGGCTACACCTTC. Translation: CSVEVAGSYGYTF.

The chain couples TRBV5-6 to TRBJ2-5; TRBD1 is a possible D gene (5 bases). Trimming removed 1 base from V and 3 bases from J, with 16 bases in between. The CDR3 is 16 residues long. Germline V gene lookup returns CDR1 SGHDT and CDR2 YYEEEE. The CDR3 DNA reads TGTGCCAGCAGCTTGTTTGGGGCTATCATGGAAGAGACCCAGTACTTC. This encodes CASSLFGAIMEETQYF.

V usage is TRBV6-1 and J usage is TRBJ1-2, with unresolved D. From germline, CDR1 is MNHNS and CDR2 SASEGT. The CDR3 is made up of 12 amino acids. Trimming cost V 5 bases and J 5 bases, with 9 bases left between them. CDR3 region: CASSNSYYGYTF. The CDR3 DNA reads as TGTGCCAGCAGTAACTCTTATTATGGCTACACCTTC.

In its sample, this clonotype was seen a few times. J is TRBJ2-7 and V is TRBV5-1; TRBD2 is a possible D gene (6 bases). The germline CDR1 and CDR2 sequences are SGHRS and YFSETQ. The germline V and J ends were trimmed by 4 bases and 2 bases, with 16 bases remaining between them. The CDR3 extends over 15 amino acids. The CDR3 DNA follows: TGCGCCAGCAGCCCAGTAGCGGAGCCAACCTACGAGCAGTACTTC. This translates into CASSPVAEPTYEQYF.

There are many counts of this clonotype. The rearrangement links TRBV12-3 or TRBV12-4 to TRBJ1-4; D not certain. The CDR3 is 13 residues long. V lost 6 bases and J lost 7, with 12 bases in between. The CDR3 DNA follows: TGTGCCAGCAGGGACGGAGATGTTGAAAAACTGTTTTTT. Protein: CASRDGDVEKLFF.

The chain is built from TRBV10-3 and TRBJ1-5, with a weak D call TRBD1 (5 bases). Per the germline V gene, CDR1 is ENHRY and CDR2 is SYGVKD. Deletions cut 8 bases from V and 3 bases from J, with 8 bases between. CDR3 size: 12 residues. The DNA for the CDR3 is TGTGCCATCGGGGCAGACAATCAGCCCCAGCATTTT. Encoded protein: CAIGADNQPQHF.

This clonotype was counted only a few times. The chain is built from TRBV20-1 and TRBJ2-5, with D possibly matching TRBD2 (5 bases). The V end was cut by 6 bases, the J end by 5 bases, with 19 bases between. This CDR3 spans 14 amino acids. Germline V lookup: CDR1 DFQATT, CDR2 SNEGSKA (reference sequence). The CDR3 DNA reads TGCAGTGCAAGGAGGAGTCACCTAAGCGAGACCCAGTACTTC. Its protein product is CSARRSHLSETQYF.

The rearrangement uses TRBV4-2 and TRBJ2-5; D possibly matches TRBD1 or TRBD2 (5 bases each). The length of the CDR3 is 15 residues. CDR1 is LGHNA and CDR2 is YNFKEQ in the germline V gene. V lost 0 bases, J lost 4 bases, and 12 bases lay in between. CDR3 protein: CASSQDRGVGETQYF. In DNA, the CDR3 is TGTGCCAGCAGCCAAGATCGAGGGGTCGGAGAGACCCAGTACTTC.

DNA of the CDR3: TGTGCCAGCAGATCTCGTACGATCCACGAGCAGTACTTC. Its translation is CASRSRTIHEQYF. This chain joins TRBV27 and TRBJ2-7; D is unclear. Looked up from germline, CDR1 is MNHEY and CDR2 is SMNVEV (reference sequence). The V end lost 6 bases, the J end lost 5 bases, and 14 bases lay between the germline ends. The CDR3 contains 13 residues.

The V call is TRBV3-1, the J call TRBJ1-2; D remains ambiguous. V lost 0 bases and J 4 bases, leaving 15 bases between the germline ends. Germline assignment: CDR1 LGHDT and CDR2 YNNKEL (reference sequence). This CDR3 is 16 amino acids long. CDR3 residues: CASSQDRLIGSYGYTF. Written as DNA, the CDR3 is TGTGCCAGCAGCCAAGATCGACTAATTGGGTCCTATGGCTACACCTTC. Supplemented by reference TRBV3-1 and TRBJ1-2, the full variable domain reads DTAVSQTPKYLVTQMGNDKSIKCEQNLGHDTMYWYKQDSKKFLKIMFSYNNKELIINETVPNRFSPKSPDKAHLNLHINSLELGDSAVYFCASSQDRLIGSYGYTFGSGTRLTVV.

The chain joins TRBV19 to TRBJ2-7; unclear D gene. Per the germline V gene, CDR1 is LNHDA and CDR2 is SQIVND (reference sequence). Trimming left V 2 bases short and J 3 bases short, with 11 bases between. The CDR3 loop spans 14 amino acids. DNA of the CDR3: TGTGCCAGTAGTATATTAGGGCAGAGCTACGAGCAGTACTTC. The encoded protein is CASSILGQSYEQYF.

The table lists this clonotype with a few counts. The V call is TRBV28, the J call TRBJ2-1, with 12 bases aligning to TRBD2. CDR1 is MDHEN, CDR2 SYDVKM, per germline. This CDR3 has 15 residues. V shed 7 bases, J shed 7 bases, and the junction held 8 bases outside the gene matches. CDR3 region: CASMSLAGGGNEQFF. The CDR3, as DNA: TGTGCCAGCATGTCGCTAGCGGGAGGGGGAAATGAGCAGTTCTTC. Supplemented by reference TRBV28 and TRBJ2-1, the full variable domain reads DVKVTQSSRYLVKRTGEKVFLECVQDMDHENMFWYRQDPGLGLRLIYFSYDVKMKEKGDIPEGYSVSREKKERFSLILESASTNQTSMYLCASMSLAGGGNEQFFGPGTRLTVL.

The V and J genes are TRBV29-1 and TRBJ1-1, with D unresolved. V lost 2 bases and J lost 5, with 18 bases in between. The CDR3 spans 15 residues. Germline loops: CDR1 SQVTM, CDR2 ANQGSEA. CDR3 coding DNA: TGCAGCGTTGAACTAGGGTATTTAGGCCCAACTGAAGCTTTCTTT. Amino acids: CSVELGYLGPTEAFF.

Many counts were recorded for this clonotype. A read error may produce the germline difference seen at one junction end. CDR3 sequence reads: CASSTGGSHEQYF. As DNA, the CDR3 is TGTGCCAGCAGTACTGGGGGCTCCCACGAGCAGTACTTC. V usage is TRBV28 and J usage is TRBJ2-7; D possibly corresponds to TRBD1 (6 bases). Germline CDR1 MDHEN, CDR2 SYDVKM. This CDR3 spans 13 amino acids.

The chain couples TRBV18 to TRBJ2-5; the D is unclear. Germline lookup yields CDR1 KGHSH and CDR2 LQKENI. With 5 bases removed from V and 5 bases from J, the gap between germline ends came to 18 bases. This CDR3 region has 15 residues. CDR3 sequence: CASSLRALGEETQYF. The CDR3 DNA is TGTGCCAGCTCATTACGGGCCCTAGGCGAGGAGACCCAGTACTTC.

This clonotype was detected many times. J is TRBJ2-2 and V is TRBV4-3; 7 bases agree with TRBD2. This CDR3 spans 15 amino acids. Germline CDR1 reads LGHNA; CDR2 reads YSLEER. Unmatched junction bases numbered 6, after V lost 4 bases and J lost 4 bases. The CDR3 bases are TGCGCCAGCAGCCTTGATAGACTAGCCACCGGGGAGCTGTTTTTT. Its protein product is CASSLDRLATGELFF.